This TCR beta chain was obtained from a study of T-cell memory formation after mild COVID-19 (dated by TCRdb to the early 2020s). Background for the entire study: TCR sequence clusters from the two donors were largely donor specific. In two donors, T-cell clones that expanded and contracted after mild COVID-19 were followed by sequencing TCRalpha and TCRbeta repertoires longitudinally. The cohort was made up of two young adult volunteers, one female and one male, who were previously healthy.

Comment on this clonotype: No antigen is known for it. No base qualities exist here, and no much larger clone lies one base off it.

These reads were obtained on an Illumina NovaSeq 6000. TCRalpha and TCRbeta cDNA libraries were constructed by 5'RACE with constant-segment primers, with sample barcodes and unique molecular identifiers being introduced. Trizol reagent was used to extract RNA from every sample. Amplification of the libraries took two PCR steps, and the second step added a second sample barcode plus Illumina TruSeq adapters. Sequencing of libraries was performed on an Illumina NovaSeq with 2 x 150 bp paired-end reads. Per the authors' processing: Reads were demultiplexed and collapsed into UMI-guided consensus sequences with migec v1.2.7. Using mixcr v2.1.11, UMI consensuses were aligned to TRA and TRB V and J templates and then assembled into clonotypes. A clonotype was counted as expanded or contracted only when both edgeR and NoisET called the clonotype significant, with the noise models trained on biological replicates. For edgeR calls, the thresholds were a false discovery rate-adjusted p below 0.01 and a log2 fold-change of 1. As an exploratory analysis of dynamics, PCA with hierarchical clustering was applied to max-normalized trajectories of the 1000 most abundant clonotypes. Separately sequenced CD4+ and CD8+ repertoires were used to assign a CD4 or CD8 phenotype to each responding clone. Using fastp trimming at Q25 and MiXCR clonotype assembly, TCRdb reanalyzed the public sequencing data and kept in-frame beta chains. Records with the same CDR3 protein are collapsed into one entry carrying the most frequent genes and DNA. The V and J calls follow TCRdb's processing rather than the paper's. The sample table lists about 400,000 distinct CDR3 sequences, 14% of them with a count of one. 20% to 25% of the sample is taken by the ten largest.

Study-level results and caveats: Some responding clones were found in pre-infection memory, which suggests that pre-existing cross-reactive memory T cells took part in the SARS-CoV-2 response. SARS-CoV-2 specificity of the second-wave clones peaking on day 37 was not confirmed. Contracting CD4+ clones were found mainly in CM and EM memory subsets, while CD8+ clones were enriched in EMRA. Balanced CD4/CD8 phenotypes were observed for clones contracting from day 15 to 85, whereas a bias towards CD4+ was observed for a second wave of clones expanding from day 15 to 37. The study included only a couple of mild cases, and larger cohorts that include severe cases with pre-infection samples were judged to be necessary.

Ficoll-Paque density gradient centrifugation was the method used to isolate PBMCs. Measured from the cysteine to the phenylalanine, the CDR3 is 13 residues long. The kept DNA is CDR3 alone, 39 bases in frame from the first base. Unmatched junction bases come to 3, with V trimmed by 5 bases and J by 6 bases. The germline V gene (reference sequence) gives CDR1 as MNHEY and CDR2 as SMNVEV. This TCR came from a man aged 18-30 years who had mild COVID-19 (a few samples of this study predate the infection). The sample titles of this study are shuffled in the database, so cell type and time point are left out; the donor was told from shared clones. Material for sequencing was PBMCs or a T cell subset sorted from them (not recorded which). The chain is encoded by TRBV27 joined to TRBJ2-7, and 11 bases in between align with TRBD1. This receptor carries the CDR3 CASSAGTGGEQYF. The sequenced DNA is TGTGCCAGCAGTGCCGGGACAGGGGGCGAGCAGTACTTC.